A selection of T cell receptor beta chains follows, all from one sample in a study of CD8+ T cells in alopecia areata. Sequencing was performed with immunoSEQ multiplex PCR; in TCRdb, only in-frame clones are kept and a portion is missing. In the table there are about 140,000 clones, roughly three fifths of which are singletons. Sequencing was performed on CD4+ T cells sorted from blood, taken at week 0. The receptors come from a human donor with alopecia areata. Both conserved end residues are part of each CDR3. Fields, in order: J gene, V gene, clone size, D gene, CDR3 protein, CDR3 DNA. A D gene is named only where the DNA matches it firmly. Size is stated for part of the rows, as once, few or many counts, or as a class when the clone is expanded.

TRBJ2-3 TRBV29-1 NA TRBD1 CSVELTGTDTQYF TGCAGCGTTGAATTGACAGGGACAGATACGCAGTATTTT
TRBJ1-2 TRBV23-1 few NA CASSQSIRGYTF TGCGCCAGCAGTCAATCTATCCGGGGCTACACCTTC
TRBJ2-2 TRBV7-9 NA NA CASSLEGFGELFF TGTGCCAGCAGCTTAGAAGGGTTCGGGGAGCTGTTTTTT
TRBJ2-5 TRBV7-2 NA TRBD1 CASSPRQGAETQYF TGTGCCAGCAGCCCTCGACAGGGTGCAGAGACCCAGTACTTC
TRBJ2-5 TRBV5-1 NA NA CASSSQRVQETQYF TGCGCCAGCAGCTCACAGCGGGTCCAAGAGACCCAGTACTTC
TRBJ2-1 TRBV30 NA TRBD1 CASGQELPGNEQFF TGTGCTTCGGGACAGGAGTTACCGGGAAATGAGCAGTTCTTC
TRBJ2-5 TRBV10-3 NA NA CAISESGVGRETQYF TGTGCCATCAGTGAGTCAGGGGTAGGAAGAGAGACCCAGTACTTC
TRBJ1-5 TRBV13 NA NA CASSSRALPPQHF TGTGCCAGCAGCTCAAGGGCCCTGCCGCCCCAGCATTTT
TRBJ2-3 TRBV7-2 NA TRBD1 CASSSGTGPRLDF TGTGCCAGCAGCTCCGGGACAGGCCCAAGGTTAGATTTT
TRBJ2-5 TRBV2 NA TRBD1 CASLPQGAETQYF TGTGCCAGCCTCCCTCAGGGGGCAGAGACCCAGTACTTC
TRBJ2-7 TRBV29-1 NA NA CSVATTYEQYF TGCAGCGTTGCTACTACCTACGAGCAGTACTTC
TRBJ2-7 TRBV30 few NA CAFGYGAGVYEQYF TGTGCCTTTGGTTACGGAGCGGGTGTCTACGAGCAGTACTTC
TRBJ1-1 TRBV7-9 few NA CASSFLDTEAFF TGTGCCAGCAGCTTTCTTGACACTGAAGCTTTCTTT
TRBJ1-4 TRBV6-6 NA TRBD1 CASSGGRQGAIEKLFF TGTGCCAGCAGTGGCGGGAGACAGGGGGCAATTGAAAAACTGTTTTTT
TRBJ2-5 TRBV5-1 NA TRBD2 CASSLIGTSGETQYF TGCGCCAGCAGCTTGATCGGGACTAGCGGGGAGACCCAGTACTTC
TRBJ2-3 TRBV18 once NA CASSASGDTQYF TGTGCCAGCTCGGCCAGCGGAGATACGCAGTATTTT
TRBJ2-5 TRBV7-2 few NA CASSLWRGAKETQYF TGTGCCAGCAGCTTATGGCGCGGGGCTAAGGAGACCCAGTACTTC
TRBJ2-7 TRBV29-1 few NA CSVVRGATEYEQYF TGCAGCGTTGTGAGAGGGGCTACGGAGTACGAGCAGTACTTC